This TCR beta chain was identified during a study of blood T cell repertoires in COVID-19. Study-wide context: The analysed material was cDNA or gDNA that came from T cells, B-cell-depleted T cells, or PBMCs.

Only one count was recorded for this clone. Those designated as exposed participants met a COVID-19 case within 2 weeks before study entry. Germline values: CDR1 SGHVS, CDR2 FNYEAQ. V was pared by 4 bases and J by 3 bases, with 12 bases of the junction left unmatched. The CDR3 runs to 17 residues. Original methodology: Estimates of nucleated cell counts were drawn from the amplification of reference gene primers. TCRdb's copy holds only in-frame clones and misses some; the assay was immunoSEQ multiplex PCR. From that table come the V and J calls and clone size; the DNA was used to work out D and trimming. The table shows some 300,000 clones, with over 85% occurring only once.

The TCR sequence derives from a woman aged 50 to 60 who had been exposed to COVID-19. The sequenced material came from PBMCs or T cells enriched from blood (not recorded which). The V call is TRBV7-6, the J call TRBJ2-1; 7 bases map to TRBD2. CDR3 region: CASSSPRRGGLYNEQFF. The CDR3 nucleotides read TGTGCCAGCAGCTCTCCCCGGCGCGGGGGACTCTACAATGAGCAGTTCTTC.